This T cell receptor beta chain was profiled in a study of human T cells and chemical hapten exposure (dated by TCRdb to the early 2020s). For the study in its entirety: For sensitization, 2% DPC in acetone was applied to a 2 cm by 2 cm area of upper inner arm skin. Patients additionally received weekly therapeutic DPC doses to the scalp throughout the approximately 24-week study period. Patch testing was done on the upper back using Finn chambers containing 0.01% DPC, and results were scored after 6 days according to International Contact Dermatitis Research Group standards. The patient cohort, mostly female, included alopecia areata with under or over 50% scalp involvement, alopecia totalis and alopecia universalis. Libraries were combined into a pool for sequencing, and differences in TCR yield between samples came mainly from small differences in library volumes within the pool. Peripheral blood TCR repertoire changes were tracked in vivo in alopecia patients during primary and secondary sensitization to the hapten diphenylcyclopropenone (DPC). Blood samples were taken from patients before sensitization (week 0) and at 2, 6 and about 24 weeks after DPC sensitization. Around 29 alopecia patients provided blood for TCR sequencing at one to four time points (pre-sensitization, 2, 6 and 24 weeks). General conclusions and limits of the study: Alopecia, a presumed autoimmune disease, was present in all patients, so the immune response of the patients might differ from that of healthy individuals. DPC sensitization did not change the number of TCRs with a frequency above 1 in 1000, and there was no evidence of changes in global repertoire structure. Compared with pre-sensitization or healthy control sets, expanded TCRs formed significantly more large CDR3 similarity clusters, which is consistent with antigen-driven responses. Patch test score was positively correlated with the number of PT1 expanded TCRs, with significance at thresholds 8, 16 and 32 but not at 4. Repeated subsampling changed both the strength of the expansion versus patch-test correlation and the threshold at which that correlation became significant.

The time point label, read with the paper, signifies: patch test 1, 2 weeks after DPC sensitization. Reading the label with the study, this specimen's treatment or condition is: therapeutic diphenylcyclopropenone sensitization with weekly scalp DPC. At every patch-test visit, the blood draw took place before the patch test was put on. Eligible patients were aged 18 to 70, diagnosed with alopecia, deemed suitable for DPC therapy, and excluded if pregnant. Total RNA was extracted from unfractionated whole blood collected in Tempus Blood RNA tubes. Details on this clonotype: The target of this receptor is not known. Base qualities were left out, and no much larger clone turns up one base away.

Libraries came from RACE. Data came from a NextSeq 500. During library preparation, unique molecular identifiers were attached to individual cDNA molecules so that TCRs could be counted in a quantitative, reproducible way. For every blood RNA sample, sequencing covered both the TCR alpha and TCR beta chains. The authors' analysis ran thus. The median number of TCRs per sample was 90,000 to 100,000, ranging from roughly 20,000 to 700,000. The Decombinator software suite was used to annotate V, J and CDR3 in the TCR reads. For PS versus PT1 abundance plots, all samples were subsampled to the same number of TCRs (28,000). TCRs were defined as expanded if absent before sensitization and observed at least eight times at the 2-week time point. TCRdb trimmed public reads at Q25 via fastp, called clones via MiXCR and kept in-frame beta chains. Identical CDR3 protein sequences are pooled into one entry, listed with their most common genes and DNA. TCRdb assigned the V and J calls; the authors' analysis was not used. Across this sample there are approximately 74,000 distinct CDR3 sequences, with around 30% seen only once. 8.9% of the sample is taken by the ten largest.

V is pared back by 1 base and J by 3 bases, with 4 bases lying between the germline termini. Spanning cysteine to phenylalanine, the CDR3 consists of 12 amino acids. CDR3 DNA only is kept here, 36 bases in frame from base 1. The germline V gene encodes CDR1 LGHDT and CDR2 YNNKEL (reference sequence). The TCR sequence derives from a man aged 35 to 55 with alopecia areata. Some clones in this sample may be carry-over from other donors' samples. The chain couples TRBV3-1 to TRBJ2-7; no D gene call is confident. Sample: whole blood, taken in connection with sensitization to the hapten diphenylcyclopropenone (DPC). The DNA sequence is TGTGCCAGCAGCCAAGCTCTCTACGAGCAGTACTTC. The translation is CASSQALYEQYF.